Reported below is one T cell receptor (beta chain). Its antigen specificity is not known. This record belongs to a study of T cell clusters in autoimmune cytopenias (dated by TCRdb to about 2019). With regard to the full study: TRB sequencing reached a median depth of about 52,000 reads per sample and yielded a median of about 2,400 distinct TRB clonotypes per sample. The study was designed to test whether a disease-specific immune repertoire signature usable as a blood-based biomarker is carried by autoimmune cytopenia patients. TRB and IGH repertoires from peripheral blood were sequenced in autoimmune cytopenia patients at active disease and during treatment follow-up, with healthy, CLL and autoimmune hepatitis controls included alongside. What the research found in general, with its limitations: About 3.3-fold more exclusive TRB clusters were observed in healthy donors than in active autoimmune hepatitis patients, consistent with an autoimmunity-wide signature. A lack of physiological T cell clusters in primary autoimmune cytopenia patients was suggested by GLIPH, as 51 clusters were found to be exclusive to healthy donors versus approximately 17 exclusive to patients. The TRB repertoire shifts, including less even repertoires in secondary cytopenia and CLL, mostly reflected lymphoma bias and not autoimmunity. The cluster-lack signature was not observed for secondary cytopenia versus CLL, as the signature was apparently masked by the dominant lymphoma-associated repertoire. The T cell clusters were defined in silico only, and their functional role remained to be validated experimentally.

For each sample, TRB amplification used about 0.25 ug of peripheral blood genomic DNA, equal to some 38,000 genome equivalents. The CDR3 goes from the cysteine to the phenylalanine over 13 residues. The DNA sequence is not available. The germline V gene supplies CDR1 SGHDN and CDR2 FVKESK. Multiplex PCR with a touch-down protocol amplified TRB rearrangements, with the TRB-A and TRB-B primer pools combined in a single tube. Illumina adapters and sample indices were added to the amplicons through two consecutive PCR reactions using Phusion HS II polymerase. The amplicons were gel-purified using the NucleoSpin Gel and PCR Clean-up kit, after which quantification was performed by Qubit and quality was checked on an Agilent 2100 Bioanalyzer. Sequencing of the libraries was done on an Illumina MiSeq with paired-end, single-indexed, 600-cycle runs. The study's own analysis went as follows. MiXCR version 2.1.12, together with the default MiXCR reference library, was used to align and assemble the TRB reads. A clone was defined by each unique CDR3 nucleotide sequence, and the analysis included only productive sequences supported by at least two reads. To assess repertoire diversity, an R script computed alpha-parameterized diversity profiles (alpha 0 to 5), which included the Shannon (alpha 1) and Simpson (alpha 2) indices. Combinatorial TRB VJ usage was computed with the tcR package and compared between cohorts by principal component analysis with ade4. GLIPH was used to cluster TCRbeta CDR3s in pairs of cohorts matched for age and read depth, and a Wilcoxon test was used to compare cluster frequencies. Through TCRdb reprocessing, the reads give one entry per CDR3 protein sequence; DNA is omitted. What appears here as the V and J calls and clone size reflects TCRdb's work, not the paper's. The table held for this sample gives about 9,500 distinct CDR3 sequences. About 8.7% of the sample is held by the ten biggest clonotypes.

Sequencing was performed on peripheral blood. This TCR came from a human donor with an autoimmune cytopenia or autoimmune hepatitis (not recorded which). The rearranged chain carries TRBV14 and TRBJ1-1. The CDR3 sequence is CASSRREGGGAFF.